This entry lists 27 T cell receptor beta chains sequenced from one sample in a study of cytomegalovirus exposure and HLA in healthy donors. PCR employed 60 Vbeta and 13 Jbeta primers. Method: immunoSEQ multiplex PCR; TCRdb's copy keeps in-frame clones and lacks some. The sample records roughly 170,000 clones, roughly 80% being singletons. Sequencing input: PBMCs. The receptor source for this set is a man aged 30-40 years in good health and CMV-seronegative.

This clone was observed a single time. The chain combines TRBV11-2 with TRBJ2-5, with TRBD2 matching over 12 bases. This CDR3 region has 15 residues. Trimming at V came to 5 bases and at J to 5 bases, leaving 6 bases not matched to a gene. CDR1 is SGHAT and CDR2 is FQNNGV in the germline V gene. The CDR3 coding sequence is TGTGCCAGCAGCCATCTAGCGGGAGGGGACGAGACCCAGTACTTC. Its protein is CASSHLAGGDETQYF.

The chain links TRBV18 to TRBJ2-1; 7 nucleotides line up with TRBD1. The germline gives CDR1 KGHSH, CDR2 LQKENI. The V and J ends lost 4 bases and 7 bases, in that order; junction bases with no gene match: 7. The length of the CDR3 is 14 residues. The DNA for the CDR3 is TGTGCCAGCTCACAACAGGACAGGTTGAATGAGCAGTTCTTC. It specifies CASSQQDRLNEQFF.

The chain links TRBV7-2 to TRBJ2-7; the match to TRBD2 covers 7 bases. V was clipped by 5 bases and J by 4 bases; unmatched bases: 11. The V gene's germline CDR1 is SGHTA and CDR2 FQGNSA. This CDR3 is built from 15 residues. The CDR3 region has the DNA TGTGCCAGCAGCCCGCGGGGCCTCGGGGGGTACGAGCAGTACTTC. Residues: CASSPRGLGGYEQYF.

This clone was counted a few times. The V gene is TRBV5-4, the J gene TRBJ1-5; possibly TRBD1 for D (5 bases). The V end was cut by 4 bases, the J end by 0 bases, with 11 bases between. This CDR3 has 15 amino acids. In germline, CDR1 is SGHNT, CDR2 YYREEE (reference sequence). The CDR3 reads CASSPGPSSNQPQHF. The CDR3 bases are TGTGCCAGCAGCCCAGGGCCCTCTAGCAATCAGCCCCAGCATTTT.

The chain uses TRBV2 and TRBJ1-3; no clear D. The length of the CDR3 is 13 residues. Germline V gives CDR1 SNHLY, CDR2 FYNNEI. The V end lost 8 bases, the J end lost 4 bases, and 12 bases lay between the germline ends. The CDR3 protein is CASVGGGGNTIYF. CDR3 sequence (DNA): TGTGCCAGCGTGGGTGGCGGCGGAAACACCATATATTTT. Full variable domain (remainder filled in from reference TRBV2 and TRBJ1-3): EPEVTQTPSHQVTQMGQEVILRCVPISNHLYFYWYRQILGQKVEFLVSFYNNEISEKSEIFDDQFSVERPDGSNFTLKIRSTKLEDSAMYFCASVGGGGNTIYFGEGSWLTVV.

The chain has TRBV6-6 and TRBJ1-1, with D perhaps TRBD1 (5 bases). CDR1 and CDR2 from the germline V gene are MNHNY and SVGAGI (reference sequence). This CDR3 spans 15 amino acids. Trimming left V 2 bases short and J 3 bases short, with 13 bases between. The CDR3 is CASSYPFGTYTEAFF. The CDR3 coding sequence is TGTGCCAGCAGTTACCCCTTTGGGACTTACACTGAAGCTTTCTTT.

A note on this clone: One end of the junction does not line up with germline, which may come from a read error. This rearrangement joins TRBV7-9 to TRBJ1-2; weak D call: TRBD1 (5 bases). Germline V gene sequence: CDR1 SEHNR, CDR2 FQNEAQ (reference sequence). This CDR3 contains 17 residues. Here the CDR3 reads CSSSLGPGQPTNYGYTF. The CDR3 DNA reads as TGTTCCAGCAGCTTAGGACCAGGACAACCCACTAACTATGGCTACACCTTC.

The V and J genes are TRBV7-9 and TRBJ2-3; 7 bases line up with TRBD2. Germline V gives CDR1 SEHNR, CDR2 FQNEAQ (reference sequence). V trimming: 2 bases; J trimming: 2 bases; junction bases outside the gene matches: 4. The CDR3 sequence is 15 residues long. CDR3 sequence (DNA): TGTGCCAGCAGCTTATCCGGGGGGACCACAGATACGCAGTATTTT. It encodes CASSLSGGTTDTQYF.

The chain recombines TRBV5-1 with TRBJ1-2; the D gene is possibly TRBD1 (6 bases). V was cut by 2 bases and J by 5 bases, with 13 bases left in between. The length of the CDR3 is 14 residues. Germline V gene sequence: CDR1 SGHRS, CDR2 YFSETQ. Here the CDR3 DNA reads TGCGCCAGCAGCTTCGGTCAGGGGAGTTATGGCTACACCTTC. It is translated as CASSFGQGSYGYTF.

V gene TRBV27 combines with J gene TRBJ1-2, with TRBD1 matching over 8 bases. The CDR3 runs to 13 residues. V lost 5 bases and J lost 5; bases outside the gene matches: 4. Per germline, CDR1 MNHEY and CDR2 SMNVEV (reference sequence). This chain's CDR3 is CASSPNRGYGYTF. DNA of the CDR3: TGTGCCAGCAGTCCCAACAGGGGGTATGGCTACACCTTC.

The V and J genes are TRBV6-5 and TRBJ2-2; D gene uncertain. V lost 2 bases and J 2 bases, leaving 9 bases between the germline ends. The CDR3 totals 15 residues. Germline V gene sequence: CDR1 MNHEY, CDR2 SVGAGI. DNA for the CDR3: TGTGCCAGCAGTTACGCCCTAGGCAACACCGGGGAGCTGTTTTTT. Encoded protein: CASSYALGNTGELFF.

The chain joins TRBV4-3 to TRBJ2-6, with 8 nucleotides matching TRBD1. The CDR3 runs 13 residues. The V segment lost 0 bases and the J segment 11 bases; nucleotides outside the gene matches: 0. Germline CDR1 reads LGHNA; CDR2 reads YSLEER. CDR3 sequence (DNA): TGCGCCAGCAGCCAAGAACAGGGGGACGTCCTGACTTTC. This translates into CASSQEQGDVLTF.

The chain carries TRBV15 and TRBJ2-2, with TRBD1 identical over 8 bases. CDR3 size: 15 residues. Unmatched junction bases numbered 4, after V lost 1 base and J lost 6 bases. Per the germline V gene, CDR1 is LNHNV and CDR2 is YYDKDF (reference sequence). CDR3: CATSRVGQASGELFF. CDR3 nucleotide sequence: TGTGCCACCAGCAGAGTGGGACAGGCGTCCGGGGAGCTGTTTTTT.

This sequence joins TRBV2 and TRBJ2-2; 10 nucleotides line up with TRBD2. The CDR3 extends over 14 amino acids. Per the germline V gene, CDR1 is SNHLY and CDR2 is FYNNEI. After removal of 3 bases from V and 5 bases from J, the junction contained 0 bases not matched to a gene. The chain's CDR3 is CASSEGLATGELFF. CDR3 in DNA: TGTGCCAGCAGTGAGGGACTAGCGACCGGGGAGCTGTTTTTT.

The chain is built from TRBV5-1 and TRBJ2-5; D is possibly TRBD2 (5 bases). This CDR3 comprises 14 residues. Germline V CDR1 and CDR2: SGHRS, YFSETQ. Deletions cut 4 bases from V and 5 bases from J, with 15 bases between. The CDR3 bases are TGCGCCAGCAGCCCGGCGGGTGGGGTCGAGACCCAGTACTTC. Protein product: CASSPAGGVETQYF.

The chain joins TRBV29-1 to TRBJ1-2, with 8 bases fitting TRBD1. Germline V lookup: CDR1 SQVTM, CDR2 ANQGSEA. The CDR3 spans 12 residues. Germline trimming cut 7 bases from V and 8 bases from J; bases unmatched to any gene: 9. CDR3 nucleotides: TGCAGCGCTGGGCAGGACAGGGACGGCTACACCTTC. Protein product: CSAGQDRDGYTF.

The CDR3 DNA sequence: TGTGCCAGCAGCGAGGGATCGGGCTACGAGCAGTACTTC. It is translated as CASSEGSGYEQYF. This rearrangement joins TRBV11-3 to TRBJ2-7; weak D call: TRBD2 (5 bases). CDR3 length: 13 amino acids. The V and J ends lost 5 bases and 3 bases respectively, with 11 bases between them. Germline V CDR1 and CDR2: SGHNT, YENEEA.

The rearrangement links TRBV19 to TRBJ1-5; no reliable D call. CDR1 and CDR2 (germline): LNHDA, SQIVND (reference sequence). The CDR3 has 17 amino acids. V was clipped by 2 bases and J by 1 base, with 15 bases between them. CDR3 protein: CASSITVGGKSNQPQHF. In DNA form, the CDR3 reads TGTGCCAGTAGTATAACCGTCGGAGGGAAGAGCAATCAGCCCCAGCATTTT.

The chain employs TRBV19 and TRBJ1-1; no clear D gene. Germline V gives CDR1 LNHDA, CDR2 SQIVND (reference sequence). This CDR3 spans 11 amino acids. V was clipped by 7 bases and J by 5 bases, with 8 bases between them. For the CDR3, the DNA is TGTGCCAGTACATTGCGGACTGAAGCTTTCTTT. It yields the protein CASTLRTEAFF. Using reference TRBV19 and TRBJ1-1 for the parts outside the CDR3, the full variable domain is DGGITQSPKYLFRKEGQNVTLSCEQNLNHDAMYWYRQDPGQGLRLIYYSQIVNDFQKGDIAEGYSVSREKKESFPLTVTSAQKNPTAFYLCASTLRTEAFFGQGTRLTVV.

The chain has TRBV4-1 and TRBJ1-1, with a possible D match to TRBD1 (5 bases). CDR1 is MGHRA and CDR2 is YSYEKL in the germline V gene. The CDR3 loop spans 15 amino acids. V was cut by 0 bases and J by 3 bases, with 11 bases left in between. CDR3 DNA: TGCGCCAGCAGCCAAGAAGGGGTATTCGACACTGAAGCTTTCTTT. Amino acids: CASSQEGVFDTEAFF.

The chain carries TRBV2 and TRBJ2-3, with TRBD1 identical over 7 bases. With V trimmed by 9 bases and J by 6 bases, 12 bases remained unmatched. This CDR3 spans 14 amino acids. The V gene's germline CDR1 is SNHLY and CDR2 FYNNEI. This CDR3 reads CARLRQGPYDTQYF. CDR3 DNA sequence: TGTGCCAGACTTCGACAGGGCCCCTACGATACGCAGTATTTT.

The chain has TRBV25-1 and TRBJ2-1, with TRBD2 matching over 9 bases. This CDR3 is built from 15 residues. The V segment lost 4 bases and the J segment 0 bases; nucleotides outside the gene matches: 1. Germline CDR1 is MGHDK and CDR2 is SYGVNS. The CDR3 bases are TGTGCCAGCAGTGGCGGGAGGGCCTCCTACAATGAGCAGTTCTTC. Encoded protein: CASSGGRASYNEQFF.

In its sample, this clone was seen a few times. The J gene is TRBJ2-1, the V gene TRBV5-6; 7 bases match TRBD2. Germline CDR1 reads SGHDT; CDR2 reads YYEEEE. V shed 1 base and J 3 bases; nucleotides not matched to a gene: 4. This CDR3 has 15 amino acids. The chain's CDR3 is CASSLWEGHYNEQFF. CDR3 in DNA: TGTGCCAGCAGCTTGTGGGAGGGCCACTACAATGAGCAGTTCTTC.

The chain is built from TRBV6-5 and TRBJ2-5; the match to TRBD2 covers 7 bases. The J call may not be correct, given that the DNA end is closer to TRBJ2-7. CDR3 length equals 13 residues. Germline loops: CDR1 MNHEY, CDR2 SVGAGI. CDR3 coding DNA: TGTGCCAGCAGGCGGGAGTTCTCCTACGAGCAGTACTTC. Its translation is CASRREFSYEQYF.

The V gene is TRBV7-6, the J gene TRBJ2-5; maybe TRBD1 (6 bases). The CDR3 runs to 15 residues. V was pared by 5 bases and J by 2 bases, with 15 bases between. CDR1 is SGHVS and CDR2 is FNYEAQ in the germline V gene. The CDR3 bases are TGTGCCAGCAGCCCCGGGACAAGGTTTCAAGAGACCCAGTACTTC. Translation gives CASSPGTRFQETQYF. The full variable domain, rest sourced from reference TRBV7-6 and TRBJ2-5, is GAGVSQSPRYKVTKRGQDVALRCDPISGHVSLYWYRQALGQGPEFLTYFNYEAQQDKSGLPNDRFSAERPEGSISTLTIQRTEQRDSAMYRCASSPGTRFQETQYFGPGTRLLVL.

V is TRBV5-6 and J is TRBJ2-2; 12 bases map to TRBD2. The CDR3 extends over 15 amino acids. Germline loops: CDR1 SGHDT, CDR2 YYEEEE. V shed 4 bases and J 2 bases; nucleotides not matched to a gene: 0. The CDR3, as DNA: TGTGCCAGCAGCGGACTAGCGGGAAACACCGGGGAGCTGTTTTTT. Amino acid sequence: CASSGLAGNTGELFF.

The chain uses TRBV4-1 and TRBJ1-6, with 8 bases that match TRBD1. Trimming cost V 2 bases and J 6 bases; bases outside gene matches: 3. Germline assignment: CDR1 MGHRA and CDR2 YSYEKL. CDR3 size: 15 residues. CDR3 sequence reads: CASSQPDRGNSPLHF. The CDR3 DNA follows: TGCGCCAGCAGCCAACCTGACAGGGGTAATTCACCCCTCCACTTT.